The 13 T cell receptor beta chains below were found in one sample sequenced in a study of T cell responses to AZD1222 COVID-19 vaccine. Assay used: immunoSEQ multiplex PCR; TCRdb lists only in-frame clones, some missing. The top ten hold under 2% of the sample, which has 100,000 or so clones, approximately 90% seen once. Sample: peripheral blood, taken on day 0 of AZD1222 vaccination. These receptor sequences come from an adult in good health.

V is TRBV10-3 and J is TRBJ1-6; the D is unclear. From germline, CDR1 is ENHRY and CDR2 SYGVKD. The CDR3 totals 14 residues. The V end lost 0 bases, the J end lost 7 bases, and 7 bases lay between the germline ends. The DNA for the CDR3 is TGTGCCATCAGTGAGTCAACAGTAAATTCACCCCTCCACTTT. It encodes CAISESTVNSPLHF.

V usage is TRBV19 and J usage is TRBJ2-1, with TRBD1 matching 12 bases. Germline V gene sequence: CDR1 LNHDA, CDR2 SQIVND (reference sequence). The CDR3 contains 17 residues. The ends lost 5 bases at V and 7 bases at J; junction bases unmatched: 12. In DNA, the CDR3 is TGTGCCAGTAGTGTCCAACTCGGGACAGGGGGCCGGAATGAGCAGTTCTTC. It specifies CASSVQLGTGGRNEQFF.

The gene calls are TRBV12-5 and TRBJ1-5, with TRBD1 matching over 11 bases. This CDR3 spans 16 amino acids. CDR1 is LGHNT, CDR2 FRNRAP, per germline. After removal of 6 bases from V and 1 base from J, the junction contained 5 bases not matched to a gene. CDR3 bases: TGTGCTAGTGGGGACAGGGGGCAGGCGAGCAATCAGCCCCAGCATTTT. Protein sequence: CASGDRGQASNQPQHF.

This chain connects TRBV5-1 to TRBJ2-1; TRBD2 matches 10 bases. V was clipped by 4 bases and J by 5 bases; unmatched bases: 6. The CDR3 is 15 amino acids. Germline CDR1 reads SGHRS; CDR2 reads YFSETQ. In nucleotides, the CDR3 is TGCGCCAGCAGCCCGAGCGGGAGGGCCGACAATGAGCAGTTCTTC. Translating gives CASSPSGRADNEQFF. The full variable domain, completed using reference TRBV5-1 and TRBJ2-1, is KAGVTQTPRYLIKTRGQQVTLSCSPISGHRSVSWYQQTPGQGLQFLFEYFSETQRNKGNFPGRFSGRQFSNSRSEMNVSTLELGDSALYLCASSPSGRADNEQFFGPGTRLTVL.

This sequence joins TRBV5-4 and TRBJ1-2, with TRBD1 as a possible D gene (5 bases). CDR1 SGHNT and CDR2 YYREEE come from the germline V gene (reference sequence). The V end was cut by 7 bases, the J end by 1 base, with 14 bases between. This CDR3 has 14 residues. The CDR3 DNA reads TGTGCCAGCGGCCTTCGGGGGGTTAACTATGGCTACACCTTC. It translates to CASGLRGVNYGYTF.

This chain connects TRBV29-1 to TRBJ2-1; 7 bases are a match to TRBD2. This CDR3 comprises 13 residues. J was trimmed by 1 base and V by 5 bases; bases with no gene match: 2. Germline CDR1 is SQVTM and CDR2 is ANQGSEA. The CDR3 protein is CSVQLASYNEQFF. Here the CDR3 DNA reads TGCAGCGTTCAACTAGCGTCCTACAATGAGCAGTTCTTC.

The gene calls are TRBV7-9 and TRBJ2-3, with TRBD2 matching over 14 bases. The CDR3 length is 18 residues. CDR1 is SEHNR and CDR2 is FQNEAQ in the germline V gene (reference sequence). The trim removed 2 bases at V and 5 bases at J, leaving 9 bases unmatched. The CDR3 DNA reads as TGTGCCAGCAGCTTACCCGGTAGACTAGCGGGAGGGCAAGATACGCAGTATTTT. This translates into CASSLPGRLAGGQDTQYF.

This chain links TRBV6-5 with TRBJ2-7; tentatively, D is TRBD1 (6 bases). CDR1 and CDR2 from the germline V gene are MNHEY and SVGAGI. Deletions cut 6 bases from V and 0 bases from J, with 12 bases between. The CDR3 consists of 14 residues. CDR3 amino acids: CASSGQINSYEQYF. CDR3 coding DNA: TGTGCCAGCAGCGGACAGATTAACTCCTACGAGCAGTACTTC.

The V gene is TRBV10-3, the J gene TRBJ1-3, with D uncertain. Between the trimmed V and J ends, which lost 8 bases and 1 base, there was a span of 9 bases. The CDR3 contains 13 residues. Germline V gives CDR1 ENHRY, CDR2 SYGVKD. CDR3 bases: TGTGCCATCCGACGGGATTCTGGAAACACCATATATTTT. Encoded protein: CAIRRDSGNTIYF.

The chain joins TRBV7-8 to TRBJ2-1, with D unclear. V was trimmed by 5 bases and J by 0 bases, leaving 14 bases between them. The germline CDR1 and CDR2 sequences are SGHVS and FQNEAQ. The CDR3 is made up of 16 amino acids. The CDR3 DNA follows: TGTGCCAGCAGCCCTGGTGCGCCCAGCTCCTACAATGAGCAGTTCTTC. Residues: CASSPGAPSSYNEQFF.

The CDR3 nucleotides are TGTGCCTCCAAGGGACAGAATGAAGACACTGAAGCTTTCTTT. The encoded protein is CASKGQNEDTEAFF. J is TRBJ1-1 and V is TRBV10-3; TRBD1 aligns across 7 bases. Germline V gene lookup returns CDR1 ENHRY and CDR2 SYGVKD. The CDR3 runs 14 residues. J was trimmed by 3 bases and V by 11 bases; bases with no gene match: 12.

The V and J genes are TRBV9 and TRBJ2-2, with TRBD2 matching 14 bases. Germline CDR1 is SGDLS and CDR2 is YYNGEE. This CDR3 has 16 amino acids. The J segment lost 4 bases and the V segment lost 5 bases, leaving 4 bases of the junction unmatched. This chain's CDR3 is CASSGTSGSITGELFF. The CDR3 DNA reads TGTGCCAGCAGTGGGACTAGCGGGAGTATCACCGGGGAGCTGTTTTTT.

The V gene is TRBV12-3 or TRBV12-4, the J gene TRBJ2-5, with D unresolved. The CDR3 sequence is 12 residues long. The ends were cut back, 8 bases at V and 5 bases at J, with 12 bases in the middle. CDR3: CASGPGWETQYF. In DNA form, the CDR3 reads TGTGCCAGCGGACCCGGATGGGAGACCCAGTACTTC.